The following is a TCR beta chain sequence with its context. This entry comes from a study of blood T cells in healthy people across ages. V lost 7 bases to trimming and J lost 4 bases, with 13 bases between them. Germline V lookup: CDR1 ENHRY, CDR2 SYGVKD. The CDR3 is 13 amino acids. The authors ran a second PCR of about 6 to 11 cycles using a sample-barcoded 5' primer and a J-beta primer mix. Carrying 12 random nucleotides, a template-switch adaptor labeled each individual cDNA molecule. TCRdb processed the 5' RACE reads anew with MiXCR; each CDR3 protein has one entry. This sample yields 550,000 to 600,000 distinct CDR3 sequences, of which 25% to 30% are seen a single time; 15% to 20% belongs to the top ten.

Sequenced sample: blood. This chain connects TRBV10-3 to TRBJ1-2; no reliable D call. This TCR was recovered from a woman in her sixties or seventies in good health. The CDR3 reads CAIKTQEAYGYTF. The CDR3 bases are TGTGCCATCAAAACCCAGGAGGCCTATGGCTACACCTTC.